This T cell receptor beta chain was identified during a study of blood T cell repertoires in COVID-19. TCRdb's copy holds only in-frame clones and misses some; the assay was immunoSEQ multiplex PCR. The data contain over 250,000 clones, approximately 83% of them singletons. The CDR3 spans 14 residues. Germline V gives CDR1 MNHEY, CDR2 SVGAGI. The ends were cut back, 5 bases at V and 8 bases at J, with 18 bases in the middle. J is TRBJ1-2 and V is TRBV6-5, with a tentative D call TRBD1 (5 bases). Sequenced input: peripheral blood. This clonotype originated in a woman between 65 and 79 years old with acute or convalescent COVID-19. The CDR3 DNA reads TGTGCCAGCAGTCCGGGACTCCACGTGGAGGGCTACACCTTC. As protein: CASSPGLHVEGYTF.